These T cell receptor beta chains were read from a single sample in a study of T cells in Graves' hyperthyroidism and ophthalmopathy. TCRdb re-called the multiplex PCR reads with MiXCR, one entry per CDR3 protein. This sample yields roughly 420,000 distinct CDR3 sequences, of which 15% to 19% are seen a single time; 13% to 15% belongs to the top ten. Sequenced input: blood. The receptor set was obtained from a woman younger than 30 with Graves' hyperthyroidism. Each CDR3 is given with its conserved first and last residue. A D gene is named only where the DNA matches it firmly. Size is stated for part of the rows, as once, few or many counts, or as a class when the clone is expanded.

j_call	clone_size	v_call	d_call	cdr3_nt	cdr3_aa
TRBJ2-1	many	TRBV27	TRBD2	TGTGCCAGCAGTTTTCTTAGGACTAGCGGGAGGGATGAGCAGTTCTTC	CASSFLRTSGRDEQFF
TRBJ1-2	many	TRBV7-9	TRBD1	TGTGCCAGCAGCCCTGTCGGACAGGGGTGGGGTGGCTACACCTTC	CASSPVGQGWGGYTF
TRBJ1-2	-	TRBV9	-	TGTGCCAGCAGCTCGAGGGAAGGCTACACCTTC	CASSSREGYTF
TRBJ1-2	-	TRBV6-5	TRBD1	TGTGCCAGCAGTTACCTCCGAGGACAGGGGGCAAATGGCTACACCTTC	CASSYLRGQGANGYTF
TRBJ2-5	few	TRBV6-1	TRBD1	TGTGCCAGCAGTCGACGACAGGGGAAAGAGACCCAGTACTTC	CASSRRQGKETQYF
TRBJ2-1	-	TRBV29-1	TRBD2	TGCACCTTAACTAGCGGGTCGTCCAATGAGCAGTTCTTC	CTLTSGSSNEQFF
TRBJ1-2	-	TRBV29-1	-	TGCACCGCAGGGGCGCACCTTGACTATGGCTACACCTTC	CTAGAHLDYGYTF
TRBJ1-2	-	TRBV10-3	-	TGTGCCATCAGTGAACCGGGTATTGGCTATGGCTACACCTTC	CAISEPGIGYGYTF
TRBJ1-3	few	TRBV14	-	TGTGCCAGCAGCTATGCAGGGACATCTGGAAACACCATATATTTT	CASSYAGTSGNTIYF
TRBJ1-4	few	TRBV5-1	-	TGCGCCAGCAGCTTGGAACAGGGTGACGAAAAACTGTTTTTT	CASSLEQGDEKLFF
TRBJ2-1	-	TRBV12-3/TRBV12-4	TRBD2	TGTGCCAGCAGTCGCACTAGCGGGGGGGCCTGGGGAAACAATGAGCAGTTCTTC	CASSRTSGGAWGNNEQFF
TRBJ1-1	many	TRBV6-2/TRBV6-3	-	TGTGCCAGCAGTTACTCGTTCTGGGAGTTCACTGAAGCTTTCTTT	CASSYSFWEFTEAFF
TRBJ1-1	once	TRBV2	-	TGTGCCAGCAGTGAAGCGGGCAATGGGGGGACTGAAGCTTTCTTT	CASSEAGNGGTEAFF
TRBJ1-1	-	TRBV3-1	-	TGTGCCAGCTCCCCAGCACAGGGACCCACTGAAGCTTTCTTT	CASSPAQGPTEAFF
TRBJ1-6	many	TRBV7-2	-	TGTGCCAGCAGCTCAGGCAGCCGGGGAAATAATTCACCCCTCCACTTT	CASSSGSRGNNSPLHF
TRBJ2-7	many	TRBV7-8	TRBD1	TGTGCCAGCAGCTCTCTTCCGGGACAGGGCTACGAGCAGTACTTC	CASSSLPGQGYEQYF
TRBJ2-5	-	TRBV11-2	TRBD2	TGTGCCAGCAGCTTGGGATATAGCGGGGGAGGAGAGACCCAGTACTTC	CASSLGYSGGGETQYF
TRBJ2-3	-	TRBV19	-	TGTGCCAGTAACCCCTTCTATAGGGCTAGCACAGATACGCAGTATTTT	CASNPFYRASTDTQYF
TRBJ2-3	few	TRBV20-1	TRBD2	TGCAGCTTTAGCGGGAGCACAGATACGCAGTATTTT	CSFSGSTDTQYF
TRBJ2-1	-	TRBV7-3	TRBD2	TGTGCCAGCGGGGAGGGAAACAATGAGCAGTTCTTC	CASGEGNNEQFF
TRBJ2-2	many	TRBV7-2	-	TGCGCCAGCAGCTCCCGTGATGCCGGGGAGCTGTTTTTT	CASSSRDAGELFF
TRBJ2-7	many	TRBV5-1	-	TGCGCCAGCAGCCCCCCGACCCACGAGCAGTACTTC	CASSPPTHEQYF
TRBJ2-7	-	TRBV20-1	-	TGCAGTGCTAGCGCCCGGCCCACAGGGCTCGGATACGAGCAGTACTTC	CSASARPTGLGYEQYF
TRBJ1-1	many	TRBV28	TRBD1	TGTGCCAGCAATTCACAATACAGGGGAACGAACACTGAAGCTTTCTTT	CASNSQYRGTNTEAFF
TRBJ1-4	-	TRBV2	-	TGTGCCAGCAGTCGACCCTCAACTAATGAAAAACTGTTTTTT	CASSRPSTNEKLFF
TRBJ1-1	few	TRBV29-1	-	TGCAGCGTTGAAGGGGGAATCGGGGGACGCACTGAAGCTCTCTTT	CSVEGGIGGRTEALF
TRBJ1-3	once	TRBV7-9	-	TGCGCCAGCAGCCAGAACGCGGACCAGGGTGCTGGGGGAAACACCATATATTTT	CASSQNADQGAGGNTIYF
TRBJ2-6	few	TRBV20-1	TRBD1	TGCAGTGCTACCACAGGGGGCTTTTCTGGGGCCAACGTCCTGACTTTC	CSATTGGFSGANVLTF
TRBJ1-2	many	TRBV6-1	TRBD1	TGTGCCAGCAGTAACCAGGACAGGGGAAACTATGGCTACACCTTC	CASSNQDRGNYGYTF
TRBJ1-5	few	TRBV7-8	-	TGTGCCAGCAGCTTAGTTCGGACAGCAAATAGCAATCAGCCCCAGCATTTT	CASSLVRTANSNQPQHF
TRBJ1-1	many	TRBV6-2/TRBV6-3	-	TGTGCCAGCAGTAACCAAGCGGGGGGGACTGAAGCTTTCTTT	CASSNQAGGTEAFF
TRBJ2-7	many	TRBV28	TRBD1	TGTGCCAGCAGTATCGGACAGGGGGTCTACGAGCAGTACTTC	CASSIGQGVYEQYF
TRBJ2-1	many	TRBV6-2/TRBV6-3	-	TGTGCCAGCAGTTACGTAGGGGCCTCTTTCAATGAGCAGTTCTTC	CASSYVGASFNEQFF
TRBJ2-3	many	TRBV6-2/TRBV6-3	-	TGTGCCAGCAGTTCAACCGGGACTGGAAGCACAGATACGCAGTATTTT	CASSSTGTGSTDTQYF
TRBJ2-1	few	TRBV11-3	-	TGTGCCAGCAGCTTAGATGGTACAGCCAGAGACAATGAGCAGTTCTTC	CASSLDGTARDNEQFF
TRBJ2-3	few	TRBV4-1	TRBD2	TGCGCCAGCAGCCAACTTACGGGCGGGGGGAGTACAGATACGCAGTATTTT	CASSQLTGGGSTDTQYF
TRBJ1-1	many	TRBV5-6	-	TGTGCCAGCAGCTCCGGAGAGGAAGCTTTCTTT	CASSSGEEAFF
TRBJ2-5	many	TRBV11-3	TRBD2	TGTGCCAGCAGCTTACGCGGGAGCCTCCAAGAGACCCAGTACTTC	CASSLRGSLQETQYF
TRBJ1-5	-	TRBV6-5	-	TGTGCCAGCAGTTACTCTCCGTCGAAGTATCAGCCCCAGCATTTT	CASSYSPSKYQPQHF
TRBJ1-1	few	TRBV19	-	TGTGCCAGTACCCCGGCGGGGTTCACTGAAGCTTTCTTT	CASTPAGFTEAFF
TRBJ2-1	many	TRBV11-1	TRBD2	TGTGCCAGCAGCTTCACTAGCGAGACAAATGAGCAGTTCTTC	CASSFTSETNEQFF
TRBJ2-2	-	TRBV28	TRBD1	TGTGCCAGCAGCTCCCCCCCCGCGGGACAGGAGAACACCGGGGAGCTGTTTTTT	CASSSPPAGQENTGELFF
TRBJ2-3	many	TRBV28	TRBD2	TGTGCCAGCAGTTCCCCGGGACTAGCGGGAGGCGCAGATACGCAGTATTTT	CASSSPGLAGGADTQYF
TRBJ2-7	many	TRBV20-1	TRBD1	TGCAGTGCTAGAGATCCGTTTAGTTCGTCAGGGGGCAAGGTCGAGCAGTACTTC	CSARDPFSSSGGKVEQYF
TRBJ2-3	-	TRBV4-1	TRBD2	TGTGCCAGCAGCCAAGGTCAAAGTCCGGGGCCGACTAGCTTCGGCACAGATACGCAGTATTTT	CASSQGQSPGPTSFGTDTQYF
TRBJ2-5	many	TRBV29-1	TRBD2	TGCAGCGTTGAAAACATAGCGGGAGTCCAAGAGACCCAGTACTTC	CSVENIAGVQETQYF
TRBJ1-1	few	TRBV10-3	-	TGTGCCATCAGTGTGGACCCAGGGGCTGAAGCTTTCTTT	CAISVDPGAEAFF
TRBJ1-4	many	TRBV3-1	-	TGTGCCAGCAGCCAAGGGGGACGGACTAATGAAAAACTGTTTTTT	CASSQGGRTNEKLFF
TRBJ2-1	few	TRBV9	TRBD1	TGTGCCAGCAGCGTAGAAGCCGGGACAGGACCCTACAATGAGCAGTTCTTC	CASSVEAGTGPYNEQFF
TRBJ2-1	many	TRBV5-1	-	TGCGCCAGCAGCTTGGTATCAGGGGCTAATGAGCAGTTCTTC	CASSLVSGANEQFF
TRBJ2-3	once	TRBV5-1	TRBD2	TGCGCCAGCAGCGTCGGGACTAGGAGGAGCACAGATACGCAGTATTTT	CASSVGTRRSTDTQYF
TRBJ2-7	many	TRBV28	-	TGTGCCAGCAGTTGGGGGGAGTACGAGCAGTACTTC	CASSWGEYEQYF
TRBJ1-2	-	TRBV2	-	TGTGCCAGCAGTGATGGCGAATATGGCTACACCTTC	CASSDGEYGYTF
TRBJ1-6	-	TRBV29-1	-	TGCAGCGTTCGGCAGGGAAGTTCTTCACCCCTCCACTTT	CSVRQGSSSPLHF
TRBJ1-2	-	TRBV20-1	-	TGCAGTGCTAGCGGGTACGGCTACACCTTC	CSASGYGYTF